This TCR beta chain was recorded in a study of cytomegalovirus exposure and HLA in healthy donors. Germline V gene data show CDR1 as SGHRS and CDR2 as YFSETQ. The CDR3 covers 16 residues. Trimming shortened V by 1 base and J by 6 bases, and 14 bases separated the two germline ends. General study results and limits: A list of about 180 TCR beta chains associated with cytomegalovirus was given. A few of the chains that were CMV-associated were confirmed in vitro to be specific for CMV antigens.

Sequencing was performed with immunoSEQ multiplex PCR; in TCRdb, only in-frame clones are kept and a portion is missing. The sample gives around 250,000 clones, 90% of which show up once; roughly 0.4% is in the top ten. For this clone: Its antigen is not identified.

The chain joins TRBV5-1 to TRBJ1-6; tentative D call: TRBD1 (5 bases). The sequence was obtained from a young woman in good health and CMV-seronegative. Specimen: PBMCs. DNA for the CDR3: TGCGCCAGCAGCTTGCGAGGACAAGTGGGTAATTCACCCCTCCACTTT. It specifies CASSLRGQVGNSPLHF.